Here is one T cell receptor (beta chain) with its context. Its antigen is still unknown. Healthy bone marrow donors made up the donor group. The primer mix had 60 Vbeta and 13 Jbeta primers. The method was immunoSEQ multiplex PCR; TCRdb's version includes in-frame clones alone and lacks a portion of them. Of tens of thousands of clones in the sample, roughly 60% were seen once. The data belong to a study of cytomegalovirus exposure and HLA in healthy donors. General study results and limits: It has been reported that TCR beta sequences accurately predicted the HLA-A and HLA-B alleles of most subjects.

This CDR3 is 14 amino acids long. The germline gives CDR1 SQVTM, CDR2 ANQGSEA. V trimming: 5 bases; J trimming: 7 bases; junction bases outside the gene matches: 13. The V call is TRBV29-1, the J call TRBJ2-7, with 8 bases matching TRBD1. This TCR came from a man younger than 40 in good health and CMV-seropositive. The sample comprised PBMCs. The CDR3: CSVQGAKRVEEQYF. The CDR3 DNA is TGCAGCGTTCAGGGGGCAAAGCGGGTGGAAGAGCAGTACTTC.